The source of this T cell receptor (beta chain) is a study of blood T cell repertoires in COVID-19. On the study more broadly: Researchers got acute and convalescent COVID-19 samples from the United States, Italy and Spain. In each case, the material was cDNA or gDNA derived from T cells, B-cell-depleted T cells, or PBMCs.

Germline CDR1 is SGHNT and CDR2 is YYREEE (reference sequence). This CDR3 spans 14 amino acids. J was trimmed by 5 bases and V by 1 base; bases with no gene match: 5. There are a few counts of this clone. In the original workflow: Counts of nucleated cells, estimated from reference gene primer amplification, were obtained. The protocol was immunoSEQ multiplex PCR, while the TCRdb copy is restricted to in-frame clones and leaves out a portion. Clonal size and the V and J genes are those of that table, whereas D and trimming came from the DNA. The table has some 200,000 clones, around 82% seen once; the top ten hold approximately 6%.

Sequencing was carried out using peripheral blood. The TCR was taken from a woman in her 70s with acute or convalescent COVID-19. V and J are TRBV5-4 and TRBJ1-2; 7 bases align to TRBD1. The CDR3: CASSLRGQEYGYTF. The CDR3, as DNA: TGTGCCAGCAGCTTGAGAGGACAGGAGTATGGCTACACCTTC.